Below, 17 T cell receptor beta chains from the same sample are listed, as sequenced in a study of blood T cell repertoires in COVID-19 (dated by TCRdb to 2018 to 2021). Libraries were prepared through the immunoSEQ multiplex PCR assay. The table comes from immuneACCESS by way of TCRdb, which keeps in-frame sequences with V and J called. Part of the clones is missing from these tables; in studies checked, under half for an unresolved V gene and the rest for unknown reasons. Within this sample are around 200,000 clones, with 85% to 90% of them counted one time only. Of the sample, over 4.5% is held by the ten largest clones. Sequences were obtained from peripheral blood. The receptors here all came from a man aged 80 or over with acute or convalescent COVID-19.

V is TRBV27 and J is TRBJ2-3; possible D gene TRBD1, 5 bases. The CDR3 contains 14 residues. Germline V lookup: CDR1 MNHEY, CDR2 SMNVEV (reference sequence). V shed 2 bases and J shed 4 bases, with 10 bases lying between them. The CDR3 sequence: CASSLVRASDTQYF. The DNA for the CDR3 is TGTGCCAGCAGTTTAGTCAGGGCCTCAGATACGCAGTATTTT.

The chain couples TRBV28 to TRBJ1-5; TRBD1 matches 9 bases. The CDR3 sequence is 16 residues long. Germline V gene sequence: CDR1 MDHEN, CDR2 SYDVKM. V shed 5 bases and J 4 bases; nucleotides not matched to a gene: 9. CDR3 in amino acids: CASSQPGQGLNQPQHF. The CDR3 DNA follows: TGTGCCAGCAGTCAGCCGGGACAGGGCCTGAATCAGCCCCAGCATTTT.

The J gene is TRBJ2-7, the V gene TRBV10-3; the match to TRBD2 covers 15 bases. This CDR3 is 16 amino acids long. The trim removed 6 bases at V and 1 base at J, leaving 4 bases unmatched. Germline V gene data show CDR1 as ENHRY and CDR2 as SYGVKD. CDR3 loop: CAISDGTSGRSYEQYF. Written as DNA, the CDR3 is TGTGCCATCAGCGACGGGACTAGCGGGAGGTCCTACGAGCAGTACTTC.

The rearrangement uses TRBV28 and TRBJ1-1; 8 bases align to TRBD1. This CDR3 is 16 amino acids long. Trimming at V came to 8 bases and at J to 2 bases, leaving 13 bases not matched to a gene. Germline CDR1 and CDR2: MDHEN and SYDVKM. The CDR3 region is CASPPGQEVVNTEAFF. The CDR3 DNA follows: TGTGCCAGCCCCCCGGGACAGGAGGTTGTAAACACTGAAGCTTTCTTT.

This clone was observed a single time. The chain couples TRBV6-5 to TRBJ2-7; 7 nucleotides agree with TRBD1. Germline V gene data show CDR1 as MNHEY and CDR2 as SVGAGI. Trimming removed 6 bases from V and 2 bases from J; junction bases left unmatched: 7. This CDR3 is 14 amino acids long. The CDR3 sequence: CASSPRTGTYEQYV. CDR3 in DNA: TGTGCCAGCAGCCCAAGGACAGGCACCTACGAGCAGTACGTC.

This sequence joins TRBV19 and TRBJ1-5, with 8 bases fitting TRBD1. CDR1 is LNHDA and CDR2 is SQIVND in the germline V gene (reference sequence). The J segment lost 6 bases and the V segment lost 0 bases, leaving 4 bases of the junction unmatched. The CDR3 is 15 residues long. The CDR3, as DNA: TGTGCCAGTAGTATAGAACAGGGGGTGGTTCAGCCCCAGCATTTT. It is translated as CASSIEQGVVQPQHF.

CDR3 amino acids: CASSVNDRDRHQPQHF. The CDR3 coding sequence is TGTGCCAGCAGCGTGAACGACCGGGACAGACATCAGCCCCAGCATTTT. V is TRBV9 and J is TRBJ1-5; TRBD1 aligns across 7 bases. Germline V CDR1 and CDR2: SGDLS, YYNGEE. The CDR3 spans 16 residues. The junction had 10 bases not matched to a gene; V was cut back by 2 bases and J by 5 bases.

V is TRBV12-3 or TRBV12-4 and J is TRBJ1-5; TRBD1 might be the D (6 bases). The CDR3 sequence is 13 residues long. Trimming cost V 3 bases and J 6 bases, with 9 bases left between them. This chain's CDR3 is CASSLGGAQPQHF. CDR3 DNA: TGTGCCAGCAGTTTGGGGGGGGCTCAGCCCCAGCATTTT.

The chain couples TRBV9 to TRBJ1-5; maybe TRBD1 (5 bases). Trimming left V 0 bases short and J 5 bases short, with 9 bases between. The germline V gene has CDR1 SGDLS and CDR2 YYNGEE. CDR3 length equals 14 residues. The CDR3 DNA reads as TGTGCCAGCAGCGTAGCAGGGTTGGATCAGCCCCAGCATTTT. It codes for CASSVAGLDQPQHF.

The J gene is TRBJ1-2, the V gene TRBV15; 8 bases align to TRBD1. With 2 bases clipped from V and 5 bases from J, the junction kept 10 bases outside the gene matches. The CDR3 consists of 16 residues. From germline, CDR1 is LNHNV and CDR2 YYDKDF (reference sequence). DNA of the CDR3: TGTGCCACCAGCAGAAGACCCGACAGGGGCTTGTATGGCTACACCTTC. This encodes CATSRRPDRGLYGYTF.

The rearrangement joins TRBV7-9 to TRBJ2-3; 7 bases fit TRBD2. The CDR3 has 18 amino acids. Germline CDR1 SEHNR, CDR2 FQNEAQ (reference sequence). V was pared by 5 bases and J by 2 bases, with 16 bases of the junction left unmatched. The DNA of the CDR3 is TGTGCCAGCAGCCCAGAGGGTGGCGGAGCGGGAAACACAGATACGCAGTATTTT. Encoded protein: CASSPEGGGAGNTDTQYF. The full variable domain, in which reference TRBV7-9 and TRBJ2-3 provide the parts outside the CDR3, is DTGVSQNPRHKITKRGQNVTFRCDPISEHNRLYWYRQTLGQGPEFLTYFQNEAQLEKSRLLSDRFSAERPKGSFSTLEIQRTEQGDSAMYLCASSPEGGGAGNTDTQYFGPGTRLTVL.

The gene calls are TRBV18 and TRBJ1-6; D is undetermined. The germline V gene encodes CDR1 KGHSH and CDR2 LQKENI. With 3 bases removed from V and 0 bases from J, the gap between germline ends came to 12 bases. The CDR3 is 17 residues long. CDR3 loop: CASSPEGIISYNSPLHF. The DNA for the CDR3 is TGTGCCAGCTCACCTGAGGGTATAATCTCCTATAATTCACCCCTCCACTTT.

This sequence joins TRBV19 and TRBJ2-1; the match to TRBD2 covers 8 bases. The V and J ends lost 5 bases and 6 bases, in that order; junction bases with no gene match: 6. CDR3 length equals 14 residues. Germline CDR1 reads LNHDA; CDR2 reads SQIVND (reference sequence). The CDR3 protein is CASSSGTRGNEQFF. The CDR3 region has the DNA TGTGCCAGTAGTTCCGGGACTAGAGGCAATGAGCAGTTCTTC.

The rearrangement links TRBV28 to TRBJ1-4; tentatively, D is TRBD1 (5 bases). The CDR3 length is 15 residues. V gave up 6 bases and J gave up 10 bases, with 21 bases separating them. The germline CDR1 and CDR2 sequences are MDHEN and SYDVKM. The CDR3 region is CASRAQGRGSGKLFF. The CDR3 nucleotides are TGTGCCAGCAGGGCCCAGGGTAGGGGATCGGGAAAACTGTTTTTT. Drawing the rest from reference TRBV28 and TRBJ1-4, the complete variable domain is DVKVTQSSRYLVKRTGEKVFLECVQDMDHENMFWYRQDPGLGLRLIYFSYDVKMKEKGDIPEGYSVSREKKERFSLILESASTNQTSMYLCASRAQGRGSGKLFFGSGTQLSVL.

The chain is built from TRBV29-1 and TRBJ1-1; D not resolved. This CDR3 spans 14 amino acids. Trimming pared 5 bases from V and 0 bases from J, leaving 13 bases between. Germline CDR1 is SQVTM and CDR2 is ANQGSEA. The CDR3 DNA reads TGCAGCGTTACTGTCACAGCTTTGAACACTGAAGCTTTCTTT. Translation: CSVTVTALNTEAFF.

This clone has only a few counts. The CDR3 region is CASSFGQNTGELFF. The CDR3 DNA is TGTGCCAGCAGCTTTGGGCAGAACACCGGGGAGCTGTTTTTT. V gene TRBV5-4 combines with J gene TRBJ2-2; no clear D. This CDR3 comprises 14 residues. V lost 2 bases, J lost 1 base, and 6 bases lay in between. CDR1 SGHNT and CDR2 YYREEE come from the germline V gene (reference sequence). The whole variable domain, remainder taken from reference TRBV5-4 and TRBJ2-2, is ETGVTQSPTHLIKTRGQQVTLRCSSQSGHNTVSWYQQALGQGPQFIFQYYREEENGRGNFPPRFSGLQFPNYSSELNVNALELDDSALYLCASSFGQNTGELFFGEGSRLTVL.

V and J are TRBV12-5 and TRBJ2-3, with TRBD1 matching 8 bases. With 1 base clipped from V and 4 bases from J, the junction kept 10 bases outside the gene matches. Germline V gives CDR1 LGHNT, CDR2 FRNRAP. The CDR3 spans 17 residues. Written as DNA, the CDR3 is TGTGCTAGTGGTTTGGCCCCGCCCCCGACAGGGGCAGATACGCAGTATTTT. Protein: CASGLAPPPTGADTQYF.